The clone carrying this TCR beta chain was picked up many times. One entry per CDR3 protein results from TCRdb running MiXCR on the 5' RACE reads. The sample includes tens of thousands of distinct CDR3 sequences, under 8.5% seen only once; the top ten take 29%. The data derive from a study of spatial heterogeneity in lung cancer. This CDR3 contains 14 residues. V was clipped by 6 bases and J by 8 bases; unmatched bases: 12. Germline V CDR1 and CDR2: MNHNY, SVGAGI (reference sequence). The time point is: sample taken at primary tumor resection. The chain carries TRBV6-6 and TRBJ1-2; 7 bases match TRBD1. The sample here was PBMCs, taken at surgery. This TCR was sampled from a female donor with early-stage non-small cell lung cancer. CDR3 amino acids: CASSPLGQVSGYTF. Written as DNA, the CDR3 is TGTGCCAGCAGCCCTCTAGGACAGGTTTCCGGCTACACCTTC.